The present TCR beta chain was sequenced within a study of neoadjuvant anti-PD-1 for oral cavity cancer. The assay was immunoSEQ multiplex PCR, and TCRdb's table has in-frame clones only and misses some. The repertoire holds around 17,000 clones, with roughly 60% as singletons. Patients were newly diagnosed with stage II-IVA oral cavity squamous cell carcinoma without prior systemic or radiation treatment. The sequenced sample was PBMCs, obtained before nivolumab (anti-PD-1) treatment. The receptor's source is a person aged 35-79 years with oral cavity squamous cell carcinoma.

The CDR3 here is CASSLVASLKHEQYF. The CDR3 bases are TGCGCCAGCAGCTTGGTTGCATCCCTGAAGCACGAGCAGTACTTC. This rearrangement joins TRBV5-1 to TRBJ2-7; D is ambiguous. Per germline, CDR1 SGHRS and CDR2 YFSETQ. CDR3 length: 15 amino acids. The V end lost 0 bases, the J end lost 5 bases, and 15 bases lay between the germline ends.